The 14 T cell receptor beta chains listed next were all sequenced from one sample in a study of cytomegalovirus exposure and HLA in healthy donors. The data were produced by immunoSEQ multiplex PCR, yet TCRdb's version contains in-frame clones alone and is incomplete. The table includes 250,000 to 350,000 clones, 80% to 90% detected once. The specimen sequenced was PBMCs. The receptors derive from a young woman in good health and CMV-seronegative.

The rearrangement joins TRBV6-5 to TRBJ2-3; 11 bases match TRBD2. Trimming cost V 0 bases and J 3 bases; bases outside gene matches: 2. Germline CDR1 is MNHEY and CDR2 is SVGAGI. The CDR3 totals 16 residues. The CDR3 bases are TGTGCCAGCAGTTACTCACCTAGCGGGAGGACAGATACGCAGTATTTT. Encoded protein: CASSYSPSGRTDTQYF.

V usage is TRBV5-8 and J usage is TRBJ2-1; no clear D. The CDR3 runs to 19 residues. The V gene lost 0 bases and the J gene lost 0 bases, with 19 bases spanning the gap. Germline CDR1 is SGHTS and CDR2 is YDEGEE. CDR3 bases: TGTGCCAGCAGCTTGGAAATGTACCTGGGCCGTAACTCCTACAATGAGCAGTTCTTC. It yields the protein CASSLEMYLGRNSYNEQFF.

This clone has ten or more counts. The V and J genes are TRBV6-1 and TRBJ2-3; 7 nucleotides align to TRBD2. Germline lookup yields CDR1 MNHNS and CDR2 SASEGT. V lost 4 bases, J lost 2 bases, and 3 bases stayed unmatched. CDR3 size: 14 residues. CDR3 sequence (DNA): TGTGCCAGCAGTGCTAGCGGATACACAGATACGCAGTATTTT. Its protein product is CASSASGYTDTQYF.

The gene calls are TRBV2 and TRBJ2-7; D perhaps matches TRBD1 (5 bases). In germline, CDR1 is SNHLY, CDR2 FYNNEI. Trimming cost V 5 bases and J 4 bases, with 15 bases left between them. This CDR3 has 14 residues. As DNA, the CDR3 is TGTGCCAGCAGTACACTCCTAGGGGATTACGAGCAGTACTTC. It specifies CASSTLLGDYEQYF.

The chain links TRBV18 to TRBJ1-5, with a weak D call TRBD1 (5 bases). Germline-derived CDR1 and CDR2 are KGHSH and LQKENI. Trimming cost V 4 bases and J 2 bases, with 12 bases left between them. CDR3 length: 15 residues. The CDR3 DNA is TGTGCCAGCTCACTCTCGACAGAGGGCAATCAGCCCCAGCATTTT. Translating it yields CASSLSTEGNQPQHF.

J is TRBJ2-3 and V is TRBV9; D is unresolved. The CDR3 contains 15 residues. Trimming stripped 0 bases from V and 0 bases from J, with 8 bases between. The germline V gene encodes CDR1 SGDLS and CDR2 YYNGEE. This CDR3 reads CASSVAGASTDTQYF. The CDR3 DNA is TGTGCCAGCAGCGTAGCCGGAGCTAGCACAGATACGCAGTATTTT.

V and J are TRBV18 and TRBJ1-5, with D possibly TRBD1 on 5 matching bases. Per germline, CDR1 KGHSH and CDR2 LQKENI. The CDR3 spans 17 residues. V was pared by 3 bases and J by 2 bases, with 17 bases between. The chain's CDR3 is CASSPPGGTSGNQPQHF. Here the CDR3 DNA reads TGTGCCAGCTCACCCCCGGGCGGGACTTCGGGCAATCAGCCCCAGCATTTT.

Only a few counts were recorded for this clone. The chain joins TRBV19 to TRBJ2-6, with TRBD1 matching over 8 bases. CDR3 length: 17 residues. Germline CDR1 LNHDA, CDR2 SQIVND (reference sequence). The J segment lost 2 bases and the V segment lost 6 bases, leaving 9 bases of the junction unmatched. The chain's CDR3 is CASRSGQAVTGANVLTF. The CDR3 DNA follows: TGTGCCAGTAGATCGGGACAGGCGGTGACTGGGGCCAACGTCCTGACTTTC.

The V and J genes are TRBV28 and TRBJ2-3; D remains ambiguous. The germline gives CDR1 MDHEN, CDR2 SYDVKM. This CDR3 region has 12 residues. The V end was cut by 3 bases, the J end by 3 bases, with 4 bases between. CDR3 protein: CASSFLTDTQYF. CDR3 coding DNA: TGTGCCAGCAGTTTTTTAACAGATACGCAGTATTTT.

The chain combines TRBV28 with TRBJ2-7; D may be TRBD1 (6 bases). CDR1 and CDR2 (germline): MDHEN, SYDVKM. Trimming left V 10 bases short and J 4 bases short, with 17 bases between. This CDR3 spans 13 amino acids. Here the CDR3 DNA reads TGTGCCATCAAGACACAGGGACCTTACGAGCAGTACTTC. Translated: CAIKTQGPYEQYF.

The chain is built from TRBV5-1 and TRBJ2-7; 9 bases map to TRBD1. The CDR3 consists of 14 residues. The trim removed 7 bases at V and 6 bases at J, leaving 11 bases unmatched. Per the germline V gene, CDR1 is SGHRS and CDR2 is YFSETQ. CDR3 residues: CASGQGTGIGEQYF. The CDR3, as DNA: TGCGCCAGCGGTCAAGGGACAGGGATCGGCGAGCAGTACTTC.

The rearrangement uses TRBV5-1 and TRBJ2-2, with D uncertain. The CDR3 has 14 amino acids. V lost 0 bases to trimming and J lost 2 bases, with 5 bases between them. Germline lookup yields CDR1 SGHRS and CDR2 YFSETQ. DNA of the CDR3: TGCGCCAGCAGCTTGGCCGGTAACACCGGGGAGCTGTTTTTT. Translation: CASSLAGNTGELFF.

The V gene is TRBV6-4, the J gene TRBJ2-3; TRBD1 might be the D (5 bases). The CDR3 extends over 16 amino acids. Germline CDR1 MRHNA, CDR2 SNTAGT. The V and J ends lost 5 bases and 2 bases respectively, with 17 bases between them. The CDR3 DNA reads TGTGCCAGCAGTTTTTTTCGACAGTGCCTCACAGATACGCAGTATTTT. Protein: CASSFFRQCLTDTQYF.

This clone was observed once. This chain connects TRBV15 to TRBJ2-7; D is unresolved. Trimming took 3 bases from V and 2 from J, leaving 14 bases between them. The CDR3 spans 15 residues. Germline V gene lookup returns CDR1 LNHNV and CDR2 YYDKDF (reference sequence). The CDR3 region is CATSRDSVGAYEQYF. Written as DNA, the CDR3 is TGTGCCACCAGCAGGGATTCAGTCGGAGCCTACGAGCAGTACTTC.